The 18 T cell receptor beta chains below all came from one sample that was sequenced in a study of CD8 T cells in Susac syndrome. Random-hexamer reverse transcription was applied to roughly 0.5 to 1 ug RNA. In TCRdb, the immunoSEQ multiplex PCR reads were re-called with MiXCR into one record per CDR3 protein. Seen here are around 270,000 distinct CDR3 sequences, roughly 85% observed once, and the top ten hold around 0.22%. The specimen sequenced was CD8+ T cells from PBMCs. These receptors were obtained from a human donor with multiple sclerosis.

This rearrangement joins TRBV12-3 or TRBV12-4 to TRBJ1-2; TRBD1 matches 8 bases. CDR3 length: 13 amino acids. The trim removed 4 bases at V and 8 bases at J, leaving 6 bases unmatched. The CDR3 is CASSSRTGPGYTF. CDR3 coding DNA: TGTGCCAGCAGTTCCCGGACAGGGCCAGGCTACACCTTC.

The table lists this clonotype with a few counts. The chain carries TRBV27 and TRBJ2-3, with TRBD2 matching 11 bases. Germline assignment: CDR1 MNHEY and CDR2 SMNVEV (reference sequence). The junction had 3 bases not matched to a gene; V was cut back by 5 bases and J by 2 bases. The CDR3 is 15 residues long. The CDR3: CASSRLAGNTDTQYF. CDR3 nucleotide sequence: TGTGCCAGCAGTCGACTAGCGGGAAACACAGATACGCAGTATTTT.

The count of this clonotype is one. The gene calls are TRBV11-2 and TRBJ2-7; 12 nucleotides align to TRBD2. Germline assignment: CDR1 SGHAT and CDR2 FQNNGV. The CDR3 length is 15 residues. The junction had 5 bases not matched to a gene; V was cut back by 3 bases and J by 5 bases. CDR3 DNA: TGTGCCAGCAGCTTCTCTAGCGGGAGGGCCCACGAGCAGTACTTC. This sequence encodes CASSFSSGRAHEQYF.

About this clonotype itself: No conserved phenylalanine or tryptophan ends this CDR3, so it is likely a read error. The V and J genes are TRBV19 and TRBJ2-2, with D possibly being TRBD2 (6 bases). The germline V and J ends were trimmed by 2 bases and 3 bases, with 13 bases remaining between them. Per the germline V gene, CDR1 is LNHDA and CDR2 is SQIVND (reference sequence). The CDR3 is 16 amino acids. CDR3 loop: CASSILAGLDTGELFS. The CDR3 region has the DNA TGTGCCAGTAGTATACTCGCGGGACTGGACACCGGGGAGCTGTTTTCT.

The genes are TRBV7-2 and TRBJ2-5; no definite D call. The CDR3 totals 15 residues. V lost 1 base and J 4 bases, leaving 13 bases between the germline ends. From germline, CDR1 is SGHTA and CDR2 FQGNSA. The CDR3 here is CASSLGPETRETQYF. CDR3 coding DNA: TGTGCCAGCAGCTTAGGTCCGGAAACCCGAGAGACCCAGTACTTC.

The rearrangement joins TRBV9 to TRBJ2-7, with 8 positions matching TRBD2. The CDR3 covers 16 residues. The germline V gene has CDR1 SGDLS and CDR2 YYNGEE. V lost 4 bases and J lost 4; bases outside the gene matches: 13. The CDR3 loop is CASSLGEGTGGYEQYF. DNA of the CDR3: TGTGCCAGCAGCCTGGGAGAGGGGACGGGAGGGTACGAGCAGTACTTC.

V is TRBV29-1 and J is TRBJ1-6; possible D gene TRBD1, 6 bases. The germline CDR1 and CDR2 sequences are SQVTM and ANQGSEA. V lost 5 bases to trimming and J lost 3 bases, with 20 bases between them. The CDR3 is 17 residues long. This CDR3 is CSVHGRWGQGYNSPLHF. CDR3 bases: TGCAGCGTTCATGGGAGGTGGGGGCAGGGCTATAATTCACCCCTCCACTTT.

This clonotype appeared a single time. The rearrangement joins TRBV30 to TRBJ1-5, with 9 nucleotides matching TRBD1. The junction had 4 bases not matched to a gene; V was cut back by 3 bases and J by 4 bases. The CDR3 totals 14 residues. Germline values: CDR1 GTSNPN, CDR2 SVGIG (reference sequence). This CDR3 is CAWRGGQGNQPQHF. The CDR3 DNA reads TGTGCCTGGAGAGGGGGACAGGGTAATCAGCCCCAGCATTTT.

This clonotype was counted only a few times. The V and J genes are TRBV11-1 and TRBJ1-2, with no clear D. V gave up 8 bases and J gave up 2 bases, with 9 bases separating them. The CDR3 has 12 residues. Germline lookup yields CDR1 SGHAT and CDR2 FQDESV (reference sequence). The chain's CDR3 is CASSDYNYGYTF. The CDR3 DNA reads TGTGCCAGCTCGGATTACAACTATGGCTACACCTTC.

This clonotype showed up just a few times. V usage is TRBV4-3 and J usage is TRBJ1-2; the D is unclear. The length of the CDR3 is 13 residues. Trimming removed 0 bases from V and 4 bases from J, with 6 bases in between. CDR1 LGHNA and CDR2 YSLEER come from the germline V gene. CDR3 bases: TGCGCCAGCAGCCAAGAGGCCAGCTATGGCTACACCTTC. Its protein is CASSQEASYGYTF.

The CDR3, as DNA: TGTGCCAGCAGCGTGGACAGTTTCCGATTATACAATGAGCAGTTCTTC. Amino acids: CASSVDSFRLYNEQFF. The J gene is TRBJ2-1, the V gene TRBV27, with D tentatively TRBD1 (6 bases). V was pared by 6 bases and J by 4 bases, with 19 bases between. The CDR3 runs 16 residues. Germline loops: CDR1 MNHEY, CDR2 SMNVEV (reference sequence).

The rearrangement links TRBV7-9 to TRBJ2-2; 10 bases map to TRBD2. The CDR3 loop spans 19 amino acids. With 4 bases clipped from V and 5 bases from J, the junction kept 16 bases outside the gene matches. The germline CDR1 and CDR2 sequences are SEHNR and FQNEAQ (reference sequence). The DNA for the CDR3 is TGTGCCAGCAGCTCGTTCTCTAGCGGGAGAGAGGTGGGGACCGGGGAGCTGTTTTTT. Translated, it gives CASSSFSSGREVGTGELFF.

V is TRBV12-5 and J is TRBJ1-5; maybe TRBD1 (6 bases). Trimming removed 5 bases from V and 3 bases from J, with 20 bases in between. Germline CDR1 is LGHNT and CDR2 is FRNRAP. The CDR3 has 17 amino acids. CDR3 bases: TGTGCTAGTGGTGGGACACACCTAGGGGGAATCAATCAGCCCCAGCATTTT. Protein sequence: CASGGTHLGGINQPQHF.

The genes are TRBV7-9 and TRBJ2-7, with D possibly being TRBD1 (5 bases). CDR1 is SEHNR, CDR2 FQNEAQ, per germline (reference sequence). The CDR3 has 15 amino acids. V was pared by 0 bases and J by 1 base, with 10 bases between. The CDR3 spells CASSLAQQESYEQYF. CDR3 sequence (DNA): TGTGCCAGCAGCTTAGCTCAACAGGAGTCCTACGAGCAGTACTTC. Full variable domain (missing parts from reference TRBV7-9 and TRBJ2-7): DTGVSQNPRHKITKRGQNVTFRCDPISEHNRLYWYRQTLGQGPEFLTYFQNEAQLEKSRLLSDRFSAERPKGSFSTLEIQRTEQGDSAMYLCASSLAQQESYEQYFGPGTRLTVT.

In the case of this clonotype: A junction end diverges from the germline sequence, so it may reflect a read error. This chain links TRBV19 with TRBJ1-1; possibly TRBD1 for D (5 bases). There are 14 residues in the CDR3. Germline lookup yields CDR1 LNHDA and CDR2 SQIVND (reference sequence). The CDR3 DNA sequence: TGTGCCAGTATCGAGGGACCCCGGCACACTGAAGTTTTCTTT. Amino acids: CASIEGPRHTEVFF.

Comment on this clonotype: An end of the junction differs from the germline gene, which may be a read error. The CDR3 loop is CGATTRDKPSYEQYF. The CDR3 nucleotides are TGCGGTGCTACGACCCGGGACAAACCCTCCTACGAGCAGTACTTC. The chain uses TRBV20-1 and TRBJ2-7, with a weak D call TRBD1 (6 bases). The germline CDR1 and CDR2 sequences are DFQATT and SNEGSKA (reference sequence). This CDR3 is 15 amino acids long.

The genes are TRBV19 and TRBJ1-5; D gene ambiguous. Germline values: CDR1 LNHDA, CDR2 SQIVND (reference sequence). The ends were cut back, 3 bases at V and 2 bases at J, with 20 bases in the middle. This CDR3 is built from 18 residues. CDR3 in amino acids: CASSIPPPGEEGNQPQHF. CDR3 sequence (DNA): TGTGCCAGTAGTATCCCTCCGCCCGGGGAAGAAGGCAATCAGCCCCAGCATTTT.

This chain joins TRBV6-5 and TRBJ2-5; 7 bases agree with TRBD1. In germline, CDR1 is MNHEY, CDR2 SVGAGI. This CDR3 contains 15 residues. The ends lost 0 bases at V and 2 bases at J; junction bases unmatched: 3. CDR3 coding DNA: TGTGCCAGCAGTTACTCGGGACAGATACAAGAGACCCAGTACTTC. Residues: CASSYSGQIQETQYF.